Listed here are 19 T cell receptor beta chains from one sample, sequenced in a study of T cells in localized non-small cell lung cancer. Using immunoSEQ multiplex PCR, the repertoire was profiled, and TCRdb retains in-frame clones only, with some absent. Among under 25,000 clones listed, 89% were seen once. The specimen was peripheral blood, collected before any cancer treatment. The receptors come from a man aged 35-75 years with stage I squamous cell lung carcinoma.

The chain uses TRBV6-4 and TRBJ1-2, with D perhaps TRBD1 (6 bases). The V and J ends lost 4 bases and 4 bases respectively, with 16 bases between them. Per the germline V gene, CDR1 is MRHNA and CDR2 is SNTAGT. The CDR3 covers 15 residues. Here the CDR3 reads CASSATRGTSYGYTF. DNA of the CDR3: TGTGCCAGCAGTGCCACTAGGGGGACCTCCTATGGCTACACCTTC.

V is TRBV6-5 and J is TRBJ2-2; either TRBD1 or TRBD2 may supply D (5 bases each). The CDR3 covers 14 residues. Trimming removed 6 bases from V and 4 bases from J, with 12 bases in between. CDR1 is MNHEY and CDR2 is SVGAGI in the germline V gene. The chain's CDR3 is CASSVTGLTGELFF. CDR3 bases: TGTGCCAGCAGCGTAACAGGACTCACCGGGGAGCTGTTTTTT.

The genes are TRBV27 and TRBJ1-1; 10 bases are a match to TRBD1. Germline values: CDR1 MNHEY, CDR2 SMNVEV (reference sequence). The CDR3 length is 17 residues. V lost 1 base, J lost 5 bases, and 10 bases stayed unmatched. CDR3 in amino acids: CASSLWTGGGGRTEAFF. In DNA form, the CDR3 reads TGTGCCAGCAGTTTATGGACAGGGGGGGGAGGAAGGACTGAAGCTTTCTTT.

The chain carries TRBV6-1 and TRBJ1-1; D unclear. The ends were cut back, 8 bases at V and 3 bases at J, with 4 bases in the middle. This CDR3 is built from 10 residues. CDR1 and CDR2 (germline): MNHNS, SASEGT. The CDR3: CASRYTEAFF. The DNA of the CDR3 is TGTGCCAGCCGGTACACTGAAGCTTTCTTT.

CDR3 DNA sequence: TGTGCCAGCAGCTTGGACAGGGGATGGAATGGCTACACCTTC. As protein: CASSLDRGWNGYTF. J is TRBJ1-2 and V is TRBV7-9; TRBD1 matches at 9 bases. J was trimmed by 6 bases and V by 3 bases; bases with no gene match: 5. Germline-derived CDR1 and CDR2 are SEHNR and FQNEAQ (reference sequence). The CDR3 extends over 14 amino acids.

The chain combines TRBV5-4 with TRBJ2-1, with a weak D call TRBD2 (6 bases). The germline V gene has CDR1 SGHNT and CDR2 YYREEE (reference sequence). Trimming shortened V by 10 bases and J by 3 bases, and 14 bases separated the two germline ends. The CDR3 contains 13 residues. CDR3 sequence reads: CALSGQNYNEQFF. As DNA, the CDR3 is TGTGCCTTAAGCGGGCAGAACTACAATGAGCAGTTCTTC.

The J gene is TRBJ1-2, the V gene TRBV10-3; no clear D. The CDR3 spans 15 residues. CDR1 and CDR2 from the germline V gene are ENHRY and SYGVKD. V was trimmed by 4 bases and J by 3 bases, leaving 15 bases between them. CDR3 sequence (DNA): TGTGCCATCAGTGGGGAGGCGCCGGCGGACTATGGCTACACCTTC. Protein: CAISGEAPADYGYTF.

The genes are TRBV10-3 and TRBJ1-4; no clear D gene. CDR3 length: 14 amino acids. Germline-derived CDR1 and CDR2 are ENHRY and SYGVKD. V was trimmed by 3 bases and J by 7 bases, leaving 12 bases between them. The chain's CDR3 is CAISDETPFEKLFF. The DNA of the CDR3 is TGTGCCATCAGTGATGAAACTCCTTTTGAAAAACTGTTTTTT.

The rearrangement joins TRBV29-1 to TRBJ2-5; 8 bases are a match to TRBD2. This CDR3 comprises 13 residues. J lost 5 bases, V lost 3 bases, and 5 bases had no gene match. CDR1 and CDR2 (germline): SQVTM, ANQGSEA. DNA for the CDR3: TGCAGCGTTGACGGGGGGGCCTATGAGACCCAGTACTTC. Translated: CSVDGGAYETQYF.

The chain uses TRBV4-1 and TRBJ2-1; TRBD1 matches at 10 bases. This CDR3 has 12 amino acids. The V gene's germline CDR1 is MGHRA and CDR2 YSYEKL. Trimming removed 2 bases from V and 16 bases from J; junction bases left unmatched: 5. The CDR3 DNA sequence: TGCGCCAGCAGCCAACCGGGACAGGGGAAATTCTTC. Its translation is CASSQPGQGKFF.

In its sample, this clone was seen a few times. The DNA of the CDR3 is TGTGCCAGCAGCTTAGGGGAACGCAATCAGCCCCAGCATTTT. Amino acids: CASSLGERNQPQHF. The V and J genes are TRBV7-9 and TRBJ1-5, with unresolved D. V gave up 1 base and J gave up 2 bases, with 6 bases separating them. The CDR3 is 14 residues long. Germline CDR1 reads SEHNR; CDR2 reads FQNEAQ (reference sequence).

The chain uses TRBV6-5 and TRBJ2-2; D not resolved. The germline gives CDR1 MNHEY, CDR2 SVGAGI. The V gene lost 6 bases and the J gene lost 1 base, with 9 bases spanning the gap. The CDR3 length is 14 residues. As DNA, the CDR3 is TGTGCCAGCAGGGTACTCATGAACACCGGGGAGCTGTTTTTT. It yields the protein CASRVLMNTGELFF.

This rearrangement joins TRBV28 to TRBJ1-2, with no clear D. Trimming removed 3 bases at V and 4 bases at J, with 12 bases between. Looked up from germline, CDR1 is MDHEN and CDR2 is SYDVKM. CDR3 size: 14 residues. CDR3 residues: CASSLFSLRYGYTF. The DNA of the CDR3 is TGTGCCAGCAGTTTGTTTAGCCTGCGCTATGGCTACACCTTC.

This clone appeared a single time. The chain has TRBV6-5 and TRBJ1-2; 9 bases align to TRBD1. The length of the CDR3 is 15 residues. In germline, CDR1 is MNHEY, CDR2 SVGAGI. Trimming cost V 2 bases and J 4 bases; bases outside gene matches: 5. CDR3 sequence (DNA): TGTGCCAGCAGTTACAATACAGGGGGCTTCTATGGCTACACCTTC. It translates to CASSYNTGGFYGYTF.

The V call is TRBV19, the J call TRBJ1-6; a weak D match, TRBD1 (5 bases). Germline CDR1 and CDR2: LNHDA and SQIVND (reference sequence). The CDR3 length is 15 residues. V was clipped by 7 bases and J by 5 bases, with 15 bases between them. CDR3 loop: CASTYGGRNNSPLHF. The CDR3 bases are TGTGCCAGTACTTATGGGGGACGGAATAATTCACCCCTCCACTTT.

The chain has TRBV2 and TRBJ1-2; maybe TRBD1 (5 bases). Trimming shortened V by 3 bases and J by 5 bases, and 13 bases separated the two germline ends. CDR3 length equals 14 residues. Germline CDR1 and CDR2: SNHLY and FYNNEI. DNA of the CDR3: TGTGCCAGCAGTGAGGGGGGATTCATTTATGGCTACACCTTC. Amino acid sequence: CASSEGGFIYGYTF.

The CDR3 region has the DNA TGTGCCAGTAGTATAGATTTGGCGCCCGAGGAAGCTTTCTTT. Encoded protein: CASSIDLAPEEAFF. This chain joins TRBV19 and TRBJ1-1; D remains ambiguous. The V and J ends lost 0 bases and 8 bases respectively, with 13 bases between them. Per the germline V gene, CDR1 is LNHDA and CDR2 is SQIVND (reference sequence). The CDR3 extends over 14 amino acids.

V and J are TRBV27 and TRBJ1-1; TRBD1 might be the D (5 bases). Trimming stripped 4 bases from V and 1 base from J, with 13 bases between. This CDR3 has 15 residues. Germline CDR1 is MNHEY and CDR2 is SMNVEV (reference sequence). CDR3 nucleotide sequence: TGTGCCAGCAGTTACCAGGGCAGCCCGAACACTGAAGCTTTCTTT. Translating it yields CASSYQGSPNTEAFF.

The chain couples TRBV5-1 to TRBJ2-7; a possible D gene is TRBD2 (6 bases). Trimming left V 0 bases short and J 13 bases short, with 23 bases between. The CDR3 is made up of 15 amino acids. Germline V CDR1 and CDR2: SGHRS, YFSETQ. Written as DNA, the CDR3 is TGCGCCAGCAGCTTGGTTGGTGGGACCGGGACTGTCTTTTACTTC. Translation gives CASSLVGGTGTVFYF. The whole variable domain, filled in from reference TRBV5-1 and TRBJ2-7, reads KAGVTQTPRYLIKTRGQQVTLSCSPISGHRSVSWYQQTPGQGLQFLFEYFSETQRNKGNFPGRFSGRQFSNSRSEMNVSTLELGDSALYLCASSLVGGTGTVFYFGPGTRLTVT.